Presented here are 15 T cell receptor beta chains from one specimen sequenced in a study of shared clonotypes between healthy human individuals. Only in-frame clones appear in the TCRdb table, and some are missing; sequencing was by immunoSEQ multiplex PCR. In the table there are millions of clones, roughly nine tenths of which are singletons. The sample consisted of naive CD4+ T cells sorted from blood. Subset: CD45RA+ positively selected. The receptors here all came from a man younger than 35 in good health.

The chain carries TRBV27 and TRBJ2-1; 8 bases fit TRBD2. V lost 5 bases and J lost 4; bases outside the gene matches: 4. This CDR3 contains 14 residues. Germline assignment: CDR1 MNHEY and CDR2 SMNVEV (reference sequence). CDR3 amino acids: CASSISGGYNEQFF. CDR3 DNA: TGTGCCAGCAGTATAAGCGGGGGATACAATGAGCAGTTCTTC.

This chain connects TRBV2 to TRBJ1-2; D is unclear. Trimming took off 6 bases at V and 5 bases at J, with 7 bases between the two ends. Germline loops: CDR1 SNHLY, CDR2 FYNNEI. This CDR3 has 11 residues. CDR3 residues: CASRPGYGYTF. As DNA, the CDR3 is TGTGCCAGCAGGCCGGGGTATGGCTACACCTTC.

This chain connects TRBV30 to TRBJ1-1; no clear D gene. The V gene's germline CDR1 is GTSNPN and CDR2 SVGIG (reference sequence). This CDR3 spans 12 amino acids. Trimming left V 0 bases short and J 10 bases short, with 12 bases between. CDR3 region: CAWSVLGVSAFF. CDR3 nucleotides: TGTGCCTGGAGTGTACTTGGGGTTTCAGCTTTCTTT.

The chain is built from TRBV7-2 and TRBJ2-7; 9 nucleotides align to TRBD2. The J segment lost 0 bases and the V segment lost 3 bases, leaving 15 bases of the junction unmatched. The CDR3 has 19 amino acids. Germline lookup yields CDR1 SGHTA and CDR2 FQGNSA. CDR3 nucleotides: TGTGCCAGCAGCTTCTCGGGCCGTCTAGCGGGATTGAACTCCTACGAGCAGTACTTC. Translation: CASSFSGRLAGLNSYEQYF.

The rearrangement joins TRBV7-2 to TRBJ2-1; TRBD2 might be the D (6 bases). V was cut by 6 bases and J by 5 bases, with 23 bases left in between. Germline-derived CDR1 and CDR2 are SGHTA and FQGNSA. CDR3 length equals 17 residues. The CDR3 is CASRDIFTVGGDNEQFF. The CDR3 nucleotides read TGTGCCAGCAGGGATATTTTCACGGTGGGCGGGGACAATGAGCAGTTCTTC. The whole variable domain, remainder taken from reference TRBV7-2 and TRBJ2-1, is GAGVSQSPSNKVTEKGKDVELRCDPISGHTALYWYRQSLGQGLEFLIYFQGNSAPDKSGLPSDRFSAERTGGSVSTLTIQRTQQEDSAVYLCASRDIFTVGGDNEQFFGPGTRLTVL.

The chain combines TRBV4-2 with TRBJ1-6; the D gene is possibly TRBD1 (5 bases). Trimming removed 0 bases from V and 9 bases from J, with 9 bases in between. Germline lookup yields CDR1 LGHNA and CDR2 YNFKEQ. There are 14 residues in the CDR3. The CDR3 sequence: CASSQDQGTSPLHF. CDR3 sequence (DNA): TGTGCCAGCAGCCAAGACCAGGGAACTTCACCCCTCCACTTT.

The chain is built from TRBV11-2 and TRBJ2-5, with D possibly being TRBD1 or TRBD2 (5 bases each). Trimming took off 4 bases at V and 13 bases at J, with 13 bases between the two ends. The CDR3 length is 11 residues. Germline-derived CDR1 and CDR2 are SGHAT and FQNNGV. CDR3 sequence: CASSSRDAAYF. The CDR3 bases are TGTGCCAGCAGCTCCCGGGACGCCGCGTACTTC.

CDR3 residues: CAWNNRGEKLFF. DNA of the CDR3: TGTGCCTGGAATAACAGGGGTGAAAAACTGTTTTTT. The genes are TRBV30 and TRBJ1-4, with TRBD1 identical over 7 bases. The CDR3 contains 12 residues. The junction had 3 bases not matched to a gene; V was cut back by 4 bases and J by 7 bases. From germline, CDR1 is GTSNPN and CDR2 SVGIG (reference sequence). The entire variable domain, with the rest obtained from reference TRBV30 and TRBJ1-4, is as follows: SQTIHQWPATLVQPVGSPLSLECTVEGTSNPNLYWYRQAAGRGLQLLFYSVGIGQISSEVPQNLSASRPQDRQFILSSKKLLLSDSGFYLCAWNNRGEKLFFGSGTQLSVL.

A note on this clone: Other DNA sequences from this sample encode an identical CDR3 as well. The chain's CDR3 is CASSQGQGETQYF. The CDR3 DNA follows: TGCGCCAGCAGCCAAGGCCAAGGCGAGACCCAGTACTTC. The rearrangement links TRBV4-3 to TRBJ2-5; D not resolved. This CDR3 comprises 13 residues. Between the trimmed V and J ends, which lost 1 base and 5 bases, there was a span of 8 bases. Germline V gene lookup returns CDR1 LGHNA and CDR2 YSLEER.

The rearrangement links TRBV29-1 to TRBJ2-1; D is possibly TRBD2 (5 bases). The V end lost 2 bases, the J end lost 0 bases, and 14 bases lay between the germline ends. From germline, CDR1 is SQVTM and CDR2 ANQGSEA. The CDR3 length is 16 residues. CDR3 sequence: CSVEFLRVHSYNEQFF. CDR3 DNA: TGCAGCGTTGAATTTTTGCGGGTTCACTCCTACAATGAGCAGTTCTTC.

A few counts support this clone. V is TRBV29-1 and J is TRBJ1-1; D gene unclear. V dropped 4 bases and J dropped 4 bases, with 7 bases sitting between them. CDR3 length: 11 amino acids. The germline V gene has CDR1 SQVTM and CDR2 ANQGSEA. In nucleotides, the CDR3 is TGCAGCGTTGTTTTATCCACTGAAGCTTTCTTT. Encoded protein: CSVVLSTEAFF.

The V and J genes are TRBV4-1 and TRBJ2-2; no definite D call. Germline CDR1 is MGHRA and CDR2 is YSYEKL. The CDR3 spans 15 residues. V lost 2 bases and J 8 bases, leaving 15 bases between the germline ends. CDR3 bases: TGCGCCAGCAGCCAAATTCAGTCCCCGACGGGGGAGCTGTTTTTT. It codes for CASSQIQSPTGELFF.

This chain uses TRBV2 with TRBJ2-1; D is unclear. Germline V gene data show CDR1 as SNHLY and CDR2 as FYNNEI. V lost 7 bases and J 6 bases, leaving 4 bases between the germline ends. This CDR3 contains 10 residues. CDR3 loop: CASKFNEQFF. In DNA form, the CDR3 reads TGTGCCAGCAAATTCAATGAGCAGTTCTTC.

The V and J genes are TRBV21-1 and TRBJ1-5; the table's D call TRBD1 went unverified against the DNA. TRBV21-1 is shown as a pseudogene. This CDR3 is 15 amino acids long. The CDR3 coding sequence is TGTGCCAGCAGCACCCGACAGGGGTGGGGTCAGCCCCAGCATTTT. Its translation is CASSTRQGWGQPQHF.

V is TRBV4-3 and J is TRBJ1-6; D perhaps matches TRBD1 (5 bases). V was pared by 1 base and J by 9 bases, with 7 bases between. Looked up from germline, CDR1 is LGHNA and CDR2 is YSLEER. This CDR3 comprises 13 residues. CDR3 bases: TGCGCCAGCAGCCAAGTGGGGGGTTCACCCCTCCACTTT. Protein: CASSQVGGSPLHF.